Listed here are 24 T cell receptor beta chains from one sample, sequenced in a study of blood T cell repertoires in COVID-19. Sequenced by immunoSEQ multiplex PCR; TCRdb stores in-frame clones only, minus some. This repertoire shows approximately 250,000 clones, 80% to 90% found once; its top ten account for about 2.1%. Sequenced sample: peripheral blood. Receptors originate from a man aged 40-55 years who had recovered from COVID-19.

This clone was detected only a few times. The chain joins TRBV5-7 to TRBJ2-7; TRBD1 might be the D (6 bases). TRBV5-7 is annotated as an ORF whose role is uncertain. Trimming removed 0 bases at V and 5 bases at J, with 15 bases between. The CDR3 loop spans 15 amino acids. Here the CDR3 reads CASSLGRIYRDEQYF. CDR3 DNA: TGTGCCAGCAGCTTGGGCCGGATATACAGGGACGAGCAGTACTTC.

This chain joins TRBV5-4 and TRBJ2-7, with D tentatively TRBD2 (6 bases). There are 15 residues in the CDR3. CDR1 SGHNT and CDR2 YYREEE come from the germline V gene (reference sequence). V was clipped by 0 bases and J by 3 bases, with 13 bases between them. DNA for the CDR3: TGTGCCAGCAGCTTGGGTTCGAGACTAGACTACGAGCAGTACTTC. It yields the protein CASSLGSRLDYEQYF. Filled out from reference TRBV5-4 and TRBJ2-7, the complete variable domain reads ETGVTQSPTHLIKTRGQQVTLRCSSQSGHNTVSWYQQALGQGPQFIFQYYREEENGRGNFPPRFSGLQFPNYSSELNVNALELDDSALYLCASSLGSRLDYEQYFGPGTRLTVT.

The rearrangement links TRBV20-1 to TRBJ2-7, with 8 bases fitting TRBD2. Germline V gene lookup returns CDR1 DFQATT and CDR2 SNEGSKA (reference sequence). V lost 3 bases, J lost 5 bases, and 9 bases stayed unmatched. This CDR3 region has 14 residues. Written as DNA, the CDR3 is TGCAGTGCTAGTCCTCGAGCGGGAGTAGACGAGCAGTACTTC. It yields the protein CSASPRAGVDEQYF.

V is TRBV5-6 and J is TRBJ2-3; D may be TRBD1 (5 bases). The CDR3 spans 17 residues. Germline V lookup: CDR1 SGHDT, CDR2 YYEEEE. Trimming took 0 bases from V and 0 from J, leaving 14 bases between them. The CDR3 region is CASSLGIGWTSTDTQYF. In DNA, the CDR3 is TGTGCCAGCAGCTTGGGAATTGGGTGGACAAGCACAGATACGCAGTATTTT. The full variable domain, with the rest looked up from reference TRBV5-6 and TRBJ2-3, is DAGVTQSPTHLIKTRGQQVTLRCSPKSGHDTVSWYQQALGQGPQFIFQYYEEEERQRGNFPDRFSGHQFPNYSSELNVNALLLGDSALYLCASSLGIGWTSTDTQYFGPGTRLTVL.

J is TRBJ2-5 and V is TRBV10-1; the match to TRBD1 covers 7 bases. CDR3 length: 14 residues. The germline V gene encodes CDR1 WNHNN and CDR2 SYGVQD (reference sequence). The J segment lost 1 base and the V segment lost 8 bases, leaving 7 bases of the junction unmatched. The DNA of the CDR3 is TGCGCCAGCGGGGACAGCGTCGCCCAAGAGACCCAGTACTTC. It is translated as CASGDSVAQETQYF.

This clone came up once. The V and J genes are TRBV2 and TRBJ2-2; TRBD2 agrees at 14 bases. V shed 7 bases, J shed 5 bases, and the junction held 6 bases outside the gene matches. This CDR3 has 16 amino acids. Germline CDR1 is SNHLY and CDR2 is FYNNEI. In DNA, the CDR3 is TGTGCCAGCACGGGACTAGCGGGAGAGGTGACCGGGGAGCTGTTTTTT. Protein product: CASTGLAGEVTGELFF.

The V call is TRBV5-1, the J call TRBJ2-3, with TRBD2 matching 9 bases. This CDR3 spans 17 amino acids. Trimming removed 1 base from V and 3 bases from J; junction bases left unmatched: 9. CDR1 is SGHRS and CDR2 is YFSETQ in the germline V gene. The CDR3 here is CASSLQASGELTDTQYF. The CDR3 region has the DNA TGCGCCAGCAGCTTGCAGGCTAGCGGGGAACTTACAGATACGCAGTATTTT.

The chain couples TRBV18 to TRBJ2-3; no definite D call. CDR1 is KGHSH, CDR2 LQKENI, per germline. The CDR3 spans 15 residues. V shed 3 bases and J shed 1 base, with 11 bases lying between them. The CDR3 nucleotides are TGTGCCAGCTCACCGATTGTTACAGGCACAGATACGCAGTATTTT. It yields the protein CASSPIVTGTDTQYF.

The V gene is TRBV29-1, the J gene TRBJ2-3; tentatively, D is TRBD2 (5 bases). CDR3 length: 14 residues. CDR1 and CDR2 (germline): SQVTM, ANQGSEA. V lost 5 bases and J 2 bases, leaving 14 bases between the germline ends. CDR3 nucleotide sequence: TGCAGCGTTACGGGAAGTTGGGCCACAGATACGCAGTATTTT. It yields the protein CSVTGSWATDTQYF.

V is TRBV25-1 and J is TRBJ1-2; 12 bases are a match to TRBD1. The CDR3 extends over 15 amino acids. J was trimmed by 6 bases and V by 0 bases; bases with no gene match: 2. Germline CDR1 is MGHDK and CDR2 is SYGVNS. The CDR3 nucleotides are TGTGCCAGCAGTGAATACGGGACAGGGGGCCATGGCTACACCTTC. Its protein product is CASSEYGTGGHGYTF.

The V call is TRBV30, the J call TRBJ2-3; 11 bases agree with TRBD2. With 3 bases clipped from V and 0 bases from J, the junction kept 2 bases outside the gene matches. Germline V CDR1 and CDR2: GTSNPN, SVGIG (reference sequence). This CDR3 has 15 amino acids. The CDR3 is CAWSRLAGSTDTQYF. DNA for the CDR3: TGTGCCTGGAGCAGACTAGCGGGGAGCACAGATACGCAGTATTTT.

The CDR3 protein is CASRLGTRVPYEQYF. CDR3 DNA: TGTGCCAGCAGACTAGGGACTAGGGTTCCCTACGAGCAGTACTTC. V is TRBV6-5 and J is TRBJ2-7; TRBD2 aligns across 8 bases. V lost 6 bases, J lost 2 bases, and 9 bases stayed unmatched. The CDR3 covers 15 residues. Per germline, CDR1 MNHEY and CDR2 SVGAGI.

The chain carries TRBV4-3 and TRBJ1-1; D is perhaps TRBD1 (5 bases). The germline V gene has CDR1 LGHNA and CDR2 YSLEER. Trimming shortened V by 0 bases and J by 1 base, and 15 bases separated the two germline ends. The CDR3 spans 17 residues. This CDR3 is CASSQDRPGGGNTEAFF. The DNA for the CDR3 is TGCGCCAGCAGCCAAGATCGACCCGGCGGGGGGAACACTGAAGCTTTCTTT.

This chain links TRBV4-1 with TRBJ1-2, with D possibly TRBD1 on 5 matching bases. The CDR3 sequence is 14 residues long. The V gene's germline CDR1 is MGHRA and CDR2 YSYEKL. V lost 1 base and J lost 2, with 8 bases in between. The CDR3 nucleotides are TGCGCCAGCAGCCAAGCGCGGGGGAACTATGGCTACACCTTC. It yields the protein CASSQARGNYGYTF.

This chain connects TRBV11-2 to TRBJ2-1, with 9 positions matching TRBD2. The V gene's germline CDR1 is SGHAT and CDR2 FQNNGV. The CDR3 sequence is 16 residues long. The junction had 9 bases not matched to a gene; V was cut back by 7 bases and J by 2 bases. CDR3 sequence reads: CASTKGRGRAYNEQFF. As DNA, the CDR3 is TGTGCCAGCACCAAAGGACGCGGGAGGGCCTACAATGAGCAGTTCTTC.

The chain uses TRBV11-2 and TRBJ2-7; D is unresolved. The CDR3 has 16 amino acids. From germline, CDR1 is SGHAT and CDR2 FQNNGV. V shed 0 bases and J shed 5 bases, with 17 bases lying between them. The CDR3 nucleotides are TGTGCCAGCAGCTTAGATCGTTCTACCTACGGAGACGAGCAGTACTTC. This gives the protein CASSLDRSTYGDEQYF.

CDR3 DNA sequence: TGTGCCAGCAGCTCCAGGGGTTCCGGTAATTCACCCCTCCACTTT. This translates into CASSSRGSGNSPLHF. The chain employs TRBV7-9 and TRBJ1-6; possible D gene TRBD1, 6 bases. CDR1 is SEHNR and CDR2 is FQNEAQ in the germline V gene (reference sequence). Trimming removed 4 bases at V and 6 bases at J, with 13 bases between. This CDR3 is built from 15 residues.

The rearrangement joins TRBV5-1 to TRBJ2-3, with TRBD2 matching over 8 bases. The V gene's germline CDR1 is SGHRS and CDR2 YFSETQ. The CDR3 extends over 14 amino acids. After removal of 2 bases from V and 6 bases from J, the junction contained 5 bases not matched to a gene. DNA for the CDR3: TGCGCCAGCAGCTTCGGGAGGGCCGGGGATACGCAGTATTTT. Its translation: CASSFGRAGDTQYF.

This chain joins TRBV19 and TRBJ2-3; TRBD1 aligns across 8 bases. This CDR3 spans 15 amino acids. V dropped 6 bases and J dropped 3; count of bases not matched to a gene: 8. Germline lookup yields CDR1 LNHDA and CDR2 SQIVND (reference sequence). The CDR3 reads CASRADRGSTDTQYF. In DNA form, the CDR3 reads TGTGCCAGTAGAGCCGACAGGGGTAGTACAGATACGCAGTATTTT.

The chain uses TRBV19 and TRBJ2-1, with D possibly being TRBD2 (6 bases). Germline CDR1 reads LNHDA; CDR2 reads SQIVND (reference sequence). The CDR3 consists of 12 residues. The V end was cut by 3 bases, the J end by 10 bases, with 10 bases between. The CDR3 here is CASSMGLLEQFF. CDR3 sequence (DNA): TGTGCCAGTAGTATGGGACTTTTGGAGCAGTTCTTC.

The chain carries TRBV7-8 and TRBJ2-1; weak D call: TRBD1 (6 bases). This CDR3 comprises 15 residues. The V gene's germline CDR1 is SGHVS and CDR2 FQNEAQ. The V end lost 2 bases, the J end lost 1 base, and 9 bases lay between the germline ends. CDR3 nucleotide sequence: TGTGCCAGCAGCTTATCAGGGGTATCCTACAATGAGCAGTTCTTC. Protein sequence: CASSLSGVSYNEQFF.

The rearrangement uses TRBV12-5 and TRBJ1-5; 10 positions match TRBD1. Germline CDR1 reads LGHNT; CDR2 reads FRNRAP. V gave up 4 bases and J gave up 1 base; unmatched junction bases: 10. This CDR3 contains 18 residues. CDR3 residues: CASGSGAGTGESNQPQHF. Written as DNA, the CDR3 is TGTGCTAGTGGTTCCGGCGCCGGGACAGGGGAGAGCAATCAGCCCCAGCATTTT.

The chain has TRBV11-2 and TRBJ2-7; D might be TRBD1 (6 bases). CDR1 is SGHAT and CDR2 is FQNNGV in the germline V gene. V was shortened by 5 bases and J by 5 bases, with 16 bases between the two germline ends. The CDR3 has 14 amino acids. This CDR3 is CASSRTDRPNEQYF. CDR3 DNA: TGTGCCAGCAGCCGAACCGACAGGCCGAACGAGCAGTACTTC. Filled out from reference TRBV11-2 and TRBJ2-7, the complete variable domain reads EAGVAQSPRYKIIEKRQSVAFWCNPISGHATLYWYQQILGQGPKLLIQFQNNGVVDDSQLPKDRFSAERLKGVDSTLKIQPAKLEDSAVYLCASSRTDRPNEQYFGPGTRLTVT.

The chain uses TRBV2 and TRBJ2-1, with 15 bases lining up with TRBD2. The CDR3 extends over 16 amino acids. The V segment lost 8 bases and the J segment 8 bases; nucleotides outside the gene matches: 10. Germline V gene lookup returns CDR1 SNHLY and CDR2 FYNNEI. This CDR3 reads CASGTSGRTARDEQFF. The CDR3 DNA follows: TGTGCCAGCGGGACTAGCGGGAGGACGGCCAGGGATGAGCAGTTCTTC.